This TCR beta chain emerged from a study of blood T cells in healthy people across ages. General study findings and limits: Older age coincided with a roughly linear decline in TCR beta diversity per million T cells.

CDR3 length equals 13 residues. Germline values: CDR1 KGHSH, CDR2 LQKENI. Deletions cut 4 bases from V and 11 bases from J, with 17 bases between. The authors ran a second PCR of about 7 to 11 cycles using a sample-barcoded 5' primer and a J-beta primer mix. TCRdb re-called the 5' RACE reads with MiXCR, one entry per CDR3 protein. Of roughly 1 million distinct CDR3 sequences in the sample, 20% to 25% were seen once. In the case of this clonotype: Its antigen is currently unknown.

The sample was also reused in another study, on T cells of mothers and their children. This second study notes: Around 3 million TCR beta reads per child versus over 9 million per mother. Mother-child pairs who were related displayed a slightly higher overlap than unrelated pairs, a difference that was non-significant. The authors identified no persistent microchimeric T cell clones.

V is TRBV18 and J is TRBJ1-1; no reliable D call. This receptor was identified in a girl aged 2 to 9 in good health. Sequenced input: blood. Written as DNA, the CDR3 is TGTGCCAGCTCACACCCAGCCAGAGCGAAGGCTTTCTTT. As protein: CASSHPARAKAFF.